This entry concerns a single T cell receptor (beta chain). Its antigen remains unidentified. This sample was taken from a study of T cells in Graves' hyperthyroidism and ophthalmopathy. Study at large: Initial diagnosis, before any treatment, was when peripheral blood was collected.

V was pared by 4 bases and J by 1 base, with 5 bases of the junction left unmatched. Germline V gene lookup returns CDR1 SGHRS and CDR2 YFSETQ. The length of the CDR3 is 15 residues. Amplified TCR beta CDR3 regions came from RNA transcripts. HTBI primers were the set used in a first-round RT-PCR of the TCR CDR3. TCRdb processed the multiplex PCR reads anew with MiXCR; each CDR3 protein has one entry. The sample contains over 650,000 distinct CDR3 sequences, roughly 17% of which appear only once. Researchers defined stable Graves' hyperthyroidism as no ophthalmopathy progression within 18 months. The authors took PBMCs from 8.5 to 10 ml fresh peripheral blood. Findings and limits, study-wide: The model foresaw ophthalmopathy a median approximately 6.1 months prior to onset.

What was sequenced was blood. The clonotype was recovered from a man younger than 35 with Graves' hyperthyroidism. The V call is TRBV5-1, the J call TRBJ2-3; 8 bases align to TRBD1. The CDR3 reads CASSRDRPGTDTQYF. The DNA of the CDR3 is TGCGCCAGCAGCAGGGACAGGCCAGGCACAGATACGCAGTATTTT.